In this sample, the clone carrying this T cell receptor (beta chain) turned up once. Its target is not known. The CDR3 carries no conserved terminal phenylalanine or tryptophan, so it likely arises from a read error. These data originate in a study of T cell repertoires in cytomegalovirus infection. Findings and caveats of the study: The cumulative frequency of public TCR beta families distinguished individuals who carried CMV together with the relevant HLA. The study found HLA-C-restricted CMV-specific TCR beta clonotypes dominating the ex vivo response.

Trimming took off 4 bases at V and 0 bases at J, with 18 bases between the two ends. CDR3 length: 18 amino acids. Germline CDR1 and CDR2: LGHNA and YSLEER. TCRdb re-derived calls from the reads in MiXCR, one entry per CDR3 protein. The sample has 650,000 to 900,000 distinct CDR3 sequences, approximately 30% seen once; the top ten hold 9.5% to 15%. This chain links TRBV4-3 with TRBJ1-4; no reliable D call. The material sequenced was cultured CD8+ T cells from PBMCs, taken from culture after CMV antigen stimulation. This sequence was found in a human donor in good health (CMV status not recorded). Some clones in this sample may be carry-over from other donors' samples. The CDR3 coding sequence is TGCGCCAGCAGCCCCAATTATCCGGGAGATGCAACTAATGAAAAACTGTTTTCT. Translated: CASSPNYPGDATNEKLFS.